This passage covers 18 T cell receptor beta chains from one sample sequenced in a study of blood T cells in healthy people across ages (dated by TCRdb to the mid-2010s). Receptors were amplified or captured by 5' RACE. TCRdb records Illumina HiSeq 2500 as the sequencer. A second PCR of about 6 to 12 cycles was performed with a sample-barcoded 5' primer and a J-beta primer mix. The raw public data were reprocessed by TCRdb itself: fastp quality trimming at Q25, MiXCR clonotype calling, in-frame beta chains only. Records with the same CDR3 protein are collapsed into one entry carrying the most frequent genes and DNA. This sample lists roughly 1.7 million distinct CDR3 sequences; roughly 32% were detected once. The biggest ten clones account for over 9% of the sample. Sequencing was performed on blood. The receptors originated from a woman aged 25-40 years in good health.

The chain recombines TRBV30 with TRBJ2-4, with 7 bases that match TRBD2. J was trimmed by 0 bases and V by 4 bases; bases with no gene match: 12. Per germline, CDR1 GTSNPN and CDR2 SVGIG (reference sequence). The CDR3 has 17 residues. Here the CDR3 DNA reads TGTGCCTGGACCCTGGGACTACCGCCTTTAGCCAAAAACATTCAGTACTTC. Protein product: CAWTLGLPPLAKNIQYF.

The V gene is TRBV2, the J gene TRBJ2-1; 10 bases fit TRBD2. After removal of 6 bases from V and 13 bases from J, the junction contained 15 bases not matched to a gene. The V gene's germline CDR1 is SNHLY and CDR2 FYNNEI. This CDR3 comprises 15 residues. CDR3 amino acids: CASRKGSGRAGEQFF. The CDR3 coding sequence is TGTGCCAGCAGAAAGGGAAGCGGGAGGGCCGGTGAACAGTTCTTC.

The chain has TRBV5-5 and TRBJ1-2; TRBD1 matches 10 bases. Unmatched junction bases numbered 8, after V lost 6 bases and J lost 6 bases. This CDR3 is built from 14 residues. Germline CDR1 is SGHKS and CDR2 is YYEKEE (reference sequence). CDR3 nucleotides: TGTGCCAGCACCCTAATAGGACAGGGGGATGGCTACACCTTC. The encoded protein is CASTLIGQGDGYTF. Based on the CDR3 plus reference TRBV5-5 and TRBJ1-2, the full variable domain is DAGVTQSPTHLIKTRGQQVTLRCSPISGHKSVSWYQQVLGQGPQFIFQYYEKEERGRGNFPDRFSARQFPNYSSELNVNALLLGDSALYLCASTLIGQGDGYTFGSGTRLTVV.

As regards this clonotype: At one boundary the junction diverges from the germline segment, which might be a read error. This sequence joins TRBV29-1 and TRBJ2-5, with 8 bases identical to TRBD1. Germline loops: CDR1 SQVTM, CDR2 ANQGSEA. This CDR3 contains 14 residues. The CDR3 here is CSVERQGWQEAQYF. CDR3 in DNA: TGCAGCGTTGAACGACAGGGGTGGCAAGAGGCCCAGTACTTC.

The chain uses TRBV2 and TRBJ1-6; D uncertain. The V gene's germline CDR1 is SNHLY and CDR2 FYNNEI. The germline V and J ends were trimmed by 3 bases and 14 bases, with 8 bases remaining between them. The CDR3 is 11 residues long. The CDR3, as DNA: TGTGCCAGCAGTGACCGGTCATCCCTCCACTTT. Protein product: CASSDRSSLHF.

This chain links TRBV4-1 with TRBJ2-7; D unresolved. CDR3 length: 14 amino acids. The V end lost 1 base, the J end lost 5 bases, and 12 bases lay between the germline ends. Germline values: CDR1 MGHRA, CDR2 YSYEKL. CDR3 residues: CASSQGFEWDEQYF. In DNA, the CDR3 is TGCGCCAGCAGCCAAGGTTTCGAATGGGACGAGCAGTACTTC.

The chain carries TRBV4-2 and TRBJ2-1, with 11 bases matching TRBD2. The CDR3 contains 14 residues. Germline V gives CDR1 LGHNA, CDR2 YNFKEQ. Trimming at V came to 2 bases and at J to 10 bases, leaving 4 bases not matched to a gene. This chain's CDR3 is CASSQIAGGPEQFF. The CDR3 bases are TGTGCCAGCAGCCAAATAGCGGGAGGGCCAGAGCAGTTCTTC.

This chain uses TRBV20-1 with TRBJ1-1; 8 bases fit TRBD1. The J segment lost 6 bases and the V segment lost 4 bases, leaving 4 bases of the junction unmatched. There are 12 residues in the CDR3. Germline V gene sequence: CDR1 DFQATT, CDR2 SNEGSKA (reference sequence). The CDR3 region is CSATDRGAEAFF. CDR3 sequence (DNA): TGCAGTGCTACCGACAGGGGTGCTGAAGCTTTCTTT.

The chain has TRBV15 and TRBJ2-1; D is possibly TRBD2 (5 bases). V gave up 2 bases and J gave up 5 bases, with 7 bases separating them. The CDR3 runs to 13 residues. Germline CDR1 and CDR2: LNHNV and YYDKDF (reference sequence). In DNA form, the CDR3 reads TGTGCCACCAGCAGACGAGGGAACAATGAGCAGTTCTTC. Its translation: CATSRRGNNEQFF.

This clonotype was seen many times. The CDR3 DNA is TGCAGCGTTGAAGATCCTACAGGGGGATTGGACGAGCAGTACTTC. Encoded protein: CSVEDPTGGLDEQYF. The rearrangement joins TRBV29-1 to TRBJ2-7, with 8 bases matching TRBD1. The CDR3 length is 15 residues. With V trimmed by 0 bases and J by 5 bases, 9 bases remained unmatched. Germline V lookup: CDR1 SQVTM, CDR2 ANQGSEA.

This clonotype was found many times. CDR3 DNA: TGTGCCAGCAGTTTAAACCGGGCCACTGAAGCTTTCTTT. Translation gives CASSLNRATEAFF. The chain couples TRBV27 to TRBJ1-1, with no clear D. This CDR3 comprises 13 residues. In germline, CDR1 is MNHEY, CDR2 SMNVEV (reference sequence). V lost 2 bases, J lost 4 bases, and 8 bases lay in between.

The sample holds a few counts of this clonotype. The chain uses TRBV7-9 and TRBJ2-1, with TRBD1 identical over 7 bases. This CDR3 is built from 15 residues. J was trimmed by 2 bases and V by 3 bases; bases with no gene match: 4. In germline, CDR1 is SEHNR, CDR2 FQNEAQ (reference sequence). The CDR3 region has the DNA TGTGCCAGCAGCTTTATGGGACAGACCTACAATGAGCAGTTCTTC. It is translated as CASSFMGQTYNEQFF.

The chain joins TRBV5-1 to TRBJ1-2, with TRBD1 matching 9 bases. This CDR3 is built from 15 residues. Germline assignment: CDR1 SGHRS and CDR2 YFSETQ. The ends lost 2 bases at V and 1 base at J; junction bases unmatched: 3. The CDR3 here is CASSFTDRGNYGYTF. Here the CDR3 DNA reads TGCGCCAGCAGCTTCACGGACAGGGGTAACTATGGCTACACCTTC.

The chain links TRBV12-3 or TRBV12-4 to TRBJ1-6; TRBD1 is a possible D gene (5 bases). V was pared by 7 bases and J by 7 bases, with 17 bases between. CDR3 length equals 15 residues. The CDR3 loop reads CASTLDSARNSPLHF. The CDR3 DNA sequence: TGTGCCAGCACTCTAGACAGCGCAAGGAATTCACCCCTCCACTTT.

The V gene is TRBV15, the J gene TRBJ2-5; 9 nucleotides line up with TRBD1. The J segment lost 1 base and the V segment lost 4 bases, leaving 10 bases of the junction unmatched. The germline V gene encodes CDR1 LNHNV and CDR2 YYDKDF (reference sequence). The CDR3 has 17 amino acids. DNA for the CDR3: TGTGCCACCAGCAAAGACAGGGGGGGGACGCTCCAAGAGACCCAGTACTTC. As protein: CATSKDRGGTLQETQYF. Based on the CDR3 plus reference TRBV15 and TRBJ2-5, the full variable domain is DAMVIQNPRYQVTQFGKPVTLSCSQTLNHNVMYWYQQKSSQAPKLLFHYYDKDFNNEADTPDNFQSRRPNTSFCFLDIRSPGLGDTAMYLCATSKDRGGTLQETQYFGPGTRLLVL.

The chain is built from TRBV5-1 and TRBJ2-4; D could derive from TRBD1 or TRBD2 (5 bases each). The CDR3 covers 16 residues. V was shortened by 4 bases and J by 0 bases, with 14 bases between the two germline ends. Germline V gives CDR1 SGHRS, CDR2 YFSETQ. This chain's CDR3 is CASSGGLERAKNIQYF. CDR3 DNA: TGCGCCAGCAGCGGGGGTCTGGAGAGAGCCAAAAACATTCAGTACTTC.

This clonotype was seen ten or more times. The rearrangement links TRBV9 to TRBJ2-5; D not resolved. V was trimmed by 0 bases and J by 5 bases, leaving 8 bases between them. The length of the CDR3 is 13 residues. Germline CDR1 and CDR2: SGDLS and YYNGEE. CDR3 in amino acids: CASSVVEWETQYF. For the CDR3, the DNA is TGTGCCAGCAGCGTAGTTGAGTGGGAGACCCAGTACTTC.

The chain links TRBV30 to TRBJ2-1; TRBD1 might be the D (6 bases). CDR1 GTSNPN and CDR2 SVGIG come from the germline V gene (reference sequence). Trimming left V 0 bases short and J 3 bases short, with 15 bases between. CDR3 length equals 16 residues. The CDR3 spells CAWSVQGSLYYNEQFF. CDR3 DNA: TGTGCCTGGAGTGTACAGGGCAGCCTTTACTACAATGAGCAGTTCTTC.